The rows below give T cell receptor beta chains drawn from one sample of a study of shared clonotypes between healthy human individuals. The protocol was immunoSEQ multiplex PCR, while the TCRdb copy is restricted to in-frame clones and leaves out a portion. The repertoire holds approximately 2.1 million clones, with just over 90% as singletons. Specimen: naive CD4+ T cells from PBMCs. These receptor sequences come from a man between 18 and 29 years old in good health. Some clones in this sample may be carry-over from other donors' samples. Each CDR3 is given with its conserved first and last residue. A D gene is named only where the DNA matches it firmly. Clone size appears in some rows only: once, few, many, or a class for an expanded clone.

v_gene: TRBV5-5; j_gene: TRBJ2-7; d_gene: .; abundance: .; CDR3nt: TGTGCCAGCAGCTTGACTAGCTACGAGCAGTACTTC; CDR3aa: CASSLTSYEQYF
v_gene: TRBV5-1; j_gene: TRBJ2-5; d_gene: TRBD2; abundance: .; CDR3nt: TGCGCCAGCAGCGGGAGGGACGGGGACGAGACCCAGTACTTC; CDR3aa: CASSGRDGDETQYF
v_gene: TRBV4-2; j_gene: TRBJ1-5; d_gene: .; abundance: .; CDR3nt: TGTGCCAGCAGCCAAGAGGCGGACTCCAATCAGCCCCAGCATTTT; CDR3aa: CASSQEADSNQPQHF
v_gene: TRBV7-3; j_gene: TRBJ2-3; d_gene: .; abundance: .; CDR3nt: TGTGCCAGCAGCACCCTAGGAAAAAGTGTGGATACGCAGTATTTT; CDR3aa: CASSTLGKSVDTQYF
v_gene: TRBV5-1; j_gene: TRBJ1-4; d_gene: TRBD1; abundance: .; CDR3nt: TGCGCCAGCAGCCTCGACAGGGCCGAGGAAAAACTGTTTTTT; CDR3aa: CASSLDRAEEKLFF
v_gene: TRBV5-1; j_gene: TRBJ2-7; d_gene: TRBD2; abundance: .; CDR3nt: TGCGCCAGCAGCTCCGGTAGGGAGCGGGAGCAACCCGAGCAGTACTTC; CDR3aa: CASSSGREREQPEQYF
v_gene: TRBV29-1; j_gene: TRBJ2-7; d_gene: .; abundance: .; CDR3nt: TGCAGCGTTGACTGGAGGGTAGCGGTAAACTCCTACGAGCAGTACTTC; CDR3aa: CSVDWRVAVNSYEQYF
v_gene: TRBV7-2; j_gene: TRBJ2-3; d_gene: .; abundance: .; CDR3nt: TGTGCCAGCAACCGCGGGGGCACAGATACGCAGTATTTT; CDR3aa: CASNRGGTDTQYF
v_gene: TRBV28; j_gene: TRBJ1-2; d_gene: .; abundance: .; CDR3nt: TGTGCCAGCAGGGCCCCAGGGTCTCCTTACTATGGCTACACCTTC; CDR3aa: CASRAPGSPYYGYTF
v_gene: TRBV29-1; j_gene: TRBJ2-7; d_gene: .; abundance: .; CDR3nt: TGCAGCGTGGTACAGGGAGGGGCCTACGAGCAGTACTTC; CDR3aa: CSVVQGGAYEQYF
v_gene: TRBV10-3; j_gene: TRBJ2-3; d_gene: .; abundance: .; CDR3nt: TGTGCCATCAGTGCTGCCACAGATACGCAGTATTTT; CDR3aa: CAISAATDTQYF
v_gene: TRBV4-1; j_gene: TRBJ2-7; d_gene: TRBD2; abundance: .; CDR3nt: TGCGCCAGCAGCCAAGATCGCGGGAGGGGTAACGAGCAGTACTTC; CDR3aa: CASSQDRGRGNEQYF
v_gene: TRBV7-8; j_gene: TRBJ1-5; d_gene: .; abundance: .; CDR3nt: TGTGCCAGCAGCCTAAGACAATATGATAGCAATCAGCCCCAGCATTTT; CDR3aa: CASSLRQYDSNQPQHF
v_gene: TRBV29-1; j_gene: TRBJ2-5; d_gene: .; abundance: .; CDR3nt: TGCAGCGTTGTGGCAGGGCAAGAGACCCAGTACTTC; CDR3aa: CSVVAGQETQYF
v_gene: TRBV5-1; j_gene: TRBJ2-5; d_gene: TRBD1; abundance: .; CDR3nt: TGCGCCAGCAGCTTGGTGGGGACAGGGGAGGAGACCCAGTACTTC; CDR3aa: CASSLVGTGEETQYF
v_gene: TRBV27; j_gene: TRBJ2-7; d_gene: .; abundance: once; CDR3nt: TGTGCCAGCAGTGGGACAACCCACCCCGGCTCCTACGAGCAGTACTTC; CDR3aa: CASSGTTHPGSYEQYF
v_gene: TRBV6-6; j_gene: TRBJ2-3; d_gene: .; abundance: .; CDR3nt: TGTGCCAGCAGCCCCCCGGGAACAGATACGCAGTATTTT; CDR3aa: CASSPPGTDTQYF
v_gene: TRBV11-2; j_gene: TRBJ2-1; d_gene: .; abundance: .; CDR3nt: TGTGCCAGCAGCTACGCCAGGGGGGTTGATTACAATGAGCAGTTCTTC; CDR3aa: CASSYARGVDYNEQFF
v_gene: TRBV14; j_gene: TRBJ1-1; d_gene: TRBD1; abundance: .; CDR3nt: TGTGCCAGCAGCTCTAGACAGGGCCCGAACACTGAAGCTTTCTTT; CDR3aa: CASSSRQGPNTEAFF
v_gene: TRBV6-5; j_gene: TRBJ1-1; d_gene: .; abundance: .; CDR3nt: TGTGCCAGCAGTGGGCGTGGTTTCGAGGCTTTCTTT; CDR3aa: CASSGRGFEAFF
v_gene: TRBV18; j_gene: TRBJ2-2; d_gene: .; abundance: .; CDR3nt: TGTGCCAGCTCACTTAGCACCGCGAACACCGGGGAGCTGTTTTTT; CDR3aa: CASSLSTANTGELFF
v_gene: TRBV9; j_gene: TRBJ2-7; d_gene: .; abundance: .; CDR3nt: TGTGCCAGCAGCGTTACTGTGGGGGGAATGTGGTACGAGCAGTACTTC; CDR3aa: CASSVTVGGMWYEQYF
v_gene: TRBV6-1; j_gene: TRBJ2-3; d_gene: .; abundance: .; CDR3nt: TGTGCCAGCATACTAGCCGGGGGCGCAGATACGCAGTATTTT; CDR3aa: CASILAGGADTQYF
v_gene: TRBV30; j_gene: TRBJ2-7; d_gene: .; abundance: .; CDR3nt: TGTGCCTGGAGTGGGGACCAATACGAGCAGTACTTC; CDR3aa: CAWSGDQYEQYF
v_gene: TRBV10-3; j_gene: TRBJ2-5; d_gene: .; abundance: .; CDR3nt: TGTGCCATCAGTGATGGGAAAGAGACCCAGTACTTC; CDR3aa: CAISDGKETQYF
v_gene: TRBV18; j_gene: TRBJ2-1; d_gene: .; abundance: .; CDR3nt: TGTGCCAGCTCACCACCTCGGGACAATGAGCAGTTCTTC; CDR3aa: CASSPPRDNEQFF
v_gene: TRBV14; j_gene: TRBJ2-1; d_gene: TRBD2; abundance: .; CDR3nt: TGTGCCAGCAGCCAAGACGGGAGCGGGAGTTACAATGAGCAGTTCTTC; CDR3aa: CASSQDGSGSYNEQFF
v_gene: TRBV28; j_gene: TRBJ2-7; d_gene: .; abundance: .; CDR3nt: TGTGCCAGCAGTTTCCGCGGGCGGGGCTACGAGCAGTACTTC; CDR3aa: CASSFRGRGYEQYF
v_gene: TRBV4-2; j_gene: TRBJ1-2; d_gene: TRBD1; abundance: .; CDR3nt: TGTGCCAGCAGCCCGGACAGGGGGCGGACGTTTGGCTACACCTTC; CDR3aa: CASSPDRGRTFGYTF
v_gene: TRBV7-3; j_gene: TRBJ2-7; d_gene: .; abundance: .; CDR3nt: TGTGCCAGCAGCCCGCAGCAGGGGGGCGAGCAGTACTTC; CDR3aa: CASSPQQGGEQYF
v_gene: TRBV11-1; j_gene: TRBJ2-1; d_gene: TRBD1; abundance: .; CDR3nt: TGTGCCAGCAGCTTTTTTAGGGGGCCGTACAATGAGCAGTTCTTC; CDR3aa: CASSFFRGPYNEQFF
v_gene: TRBV6-1; j_gene: TRBJ2-3; d_gene: .; abundance: .; CDR3nt: TGTGCCAGCAGTGGCCAGCGGGTTCGCACAGATACGCAGTATTTT; CDR3aa: CASSGQRVRTDTQYF
v_gene: TRBV28; j_gene: TRBJ2-7; d_gene: TRBD2; abundance: .; CDR3nt: TGTGCCAGCAGTTTACTAGCGGGAGGGTACGAGCAGTACTTC; CDR3aa: CASSLLAGGYEQYF
v_gene: TRBV6-1; j_gene: TRBJ1-2; d_gene: .; abundance: .; CDR3nt: TGTGCCAGCAGTGACGCCGGGACCTCGCTCTATGGCTACACCTTC; CDR3aa: CASSDAGTSLYGYTF
v_gene: TRBV27; j_gene: TRBJ1-2; d_gene: .; abundance: .; CDR3nt: TGTGCCAGCAGTTTTCTCGGGGCCCATGGCTACACCTTC; CDR3aa: CASSFLGAHGYTF
v_gene: TRBV14; j_gene: TRBJ1-2; d_gene: .; abundance: .; CDR3nt: TGTGCCAGCAGCCCCAAGGGGAAACCACAGCCGATGGAGGGCTACACCTTC; CDR3aa: CASSPKGKPQPMEGYTF
v_gene: TRBV9; j_gene: TRBJ2-1; d_gene: .; abundance: .; CDR3nt: TGTGCCAGCAGCGTAGCTCGACTCGAGAATGAGCAGTTCTTC; CDR3aa: CASSVARLENEQFF
v_gene: TRBV6-1; j_gene: TRBJ1-1; d_gene: .; abundance: .; CDR3nt: TGTGCCAGCAGGGCAAGAGACAGAGAAGCTTTCTTT; CDR3aa: CASRARDREAFF
v_gene: TRBV27; j_gene: TRBJ2-1; d_gene: TRBD1; abundance: once; CDR3nt: TGTGCCAGCAGAGCAACCGGACAGGGGACCTACAATGAGCAGTTCTTC; CDR3aa: CASRATGQGTYNEQFF
v_gene: TRBV7-3; j_gene: TRBJ2-6; d_gene: TRBD1; abundance: once; CDR3nt: TGTGCCAGCAGCTCTCACAGGGGGCTTGGGGCCAACGTCCTGACTTTC; CDR3aa: CASSSHRGLGANVLTF
v_gene: TRBV18; j_gene: TRBJ2-2; d_gene: .; abundance: .; CDR3nt: TGTGCCAGCTCTGCTGCGGGACTGCCCCGAATCGGGGAGCTGTTTTTT; CDR3aa: CASSAAGLPRIGELFF
v_gene: TRBV28; j_gene: TRBJ1-5; d_gene: .; abundance: .; CDR3nt: TGTGCCAGCAGTTCCGGTCAGCCCCAGCATTTT; CDR3aa: CASSSGQPQHF